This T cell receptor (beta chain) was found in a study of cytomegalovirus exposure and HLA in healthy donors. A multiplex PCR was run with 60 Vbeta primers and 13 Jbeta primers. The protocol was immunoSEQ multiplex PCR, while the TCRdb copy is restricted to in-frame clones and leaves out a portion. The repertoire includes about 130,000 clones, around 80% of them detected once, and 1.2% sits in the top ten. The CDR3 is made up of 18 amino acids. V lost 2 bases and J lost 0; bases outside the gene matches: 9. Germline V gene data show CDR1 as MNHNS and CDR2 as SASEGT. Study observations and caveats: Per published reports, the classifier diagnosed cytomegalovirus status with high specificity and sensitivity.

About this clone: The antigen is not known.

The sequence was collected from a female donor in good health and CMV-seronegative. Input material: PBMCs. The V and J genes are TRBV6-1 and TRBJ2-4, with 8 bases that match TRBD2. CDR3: CASSENLAGYLAKNIQYF. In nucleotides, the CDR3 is TGTGCCAGCAGTGAAAATTTAGCGGGGTATCTAGCCAAAAACATTCAGTACTTC.